The text below deals with one TCR beta chain. Antigen specificity is unknown. The CDR3 runs 17 residues. Losses at the gene ends were 10 bases for V and 5 bases for J; bases not matched to a gene: 14. In germline, CDR1 is SNHLY, CDR2 FYNNEI. This sample is drawn from a study of T cells in Graves' hyperthyroidism and ophthalmopathy. Authors of the study amplified TCR beta CDR3 regions from RNA transcripts. Using the HTBI primer set, a first-round RT-PCR was run on the TCR CDR3. TCRdb called the multiplex PCR reads again in MiXCR, with one record for every CDR3 protein. Of over 450,000 distinct CDR3 sequences detected, about 15% appear once; the ten largest clones hold about a sixth. Overall study findings and caveats: Among clonotypes expanded in thyroid above 0.001, most were also found in blood.

The source material was blood. The chain uses TRBV2 and TRBJ2-2; 12 positions agree with TRBD1. The TCR comes from a young woman with Graves' hyperthyroidism. The CDR3 region is CATKPGQGAQMTGELFF. For the CDR3, the DNA is TGTGCCACCAAACCGGGACAGGGGGCGCAGATGACCGGGGAGCTGTTTTTT.